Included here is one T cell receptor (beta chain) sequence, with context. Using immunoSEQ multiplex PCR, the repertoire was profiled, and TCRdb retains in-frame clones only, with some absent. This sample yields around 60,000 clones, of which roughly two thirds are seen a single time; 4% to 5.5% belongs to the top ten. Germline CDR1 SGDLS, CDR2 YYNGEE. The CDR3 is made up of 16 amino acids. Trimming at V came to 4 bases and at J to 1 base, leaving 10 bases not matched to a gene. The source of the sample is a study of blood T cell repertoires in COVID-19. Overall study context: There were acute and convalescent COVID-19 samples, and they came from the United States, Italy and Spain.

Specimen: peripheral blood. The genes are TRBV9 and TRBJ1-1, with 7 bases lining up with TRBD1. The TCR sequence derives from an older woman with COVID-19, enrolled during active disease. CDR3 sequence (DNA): TGTGCCAGCAGCACGGTTCCTCCAGGGGGGAACACTGAAGCTTTCTTT. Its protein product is CASSTVPPGGNTEAFF.